This T cell receptor (beta chain) was found in a study of T cells in Graves' hyperthyroidism and ophthalmopathy. Using RNA transcripts as the source, TCR beta CDR3 regions were amplified. HTBI primers were used for first-round RT-PCR of the TCR CDR3. One entry per CDR3 protein, called by TCRdb with MiXCR from the multiplex PCR reads. The data show approximately 710,000 distinct CDR3 sequences, with approximately 15% seen just once and about 14% held by the top ten. The V and J ends lost 2 bases and 1 base, in that order; junction bases with no gene match: 6. This CDR3 is built from 16 residues. CDR1 and CDR2 (germline): MGHRA, YSYEKL. This clonotype was seen a few times.

Sequenced input: blood. The V call is TRBV4-1, the J call TRBJ2-7, with 9 nucleotides matching TRBD1. The TCR comes from a man aged 50 to 60 with Graves' hyperthyroidism. CDR3: CASSQLPGTGSYEQYF. The CDR3 region has the DNA TGCGCCAGCAGCCAACTCCCCGGGACAGGGTCCTACGAGCAGTACTTC.